A selection of T cell receptor beta chains follows, all from one sample in a study of blood T cell repertoires in COVID-19. The table came from immunoSEQ multiplex PCR; TCRdb's copy has only in-frame clones and leaves some out. This sample carries around 300,000 clones, just over 90% of them seen once, and the ten largest clones take around 2.2%. The sequenced material came from peripheral blood. Receptor source: a woman aged 30 to 39 with COVID-19, enrolled during active disease. CDR3s include the opening cysteine and the closing phenylalanine or tryptophan.

>TRBV10-1|TRBJ1-5
CASKERNPNQPQHF
>TRBV28|TRBJ1-2
CASMSQRVYGYTF
>TRBV30|TRBJ1-5
CAWEHTGRNQPQHF
>TRBV19|TRBJ2-7
CASSPGQGPYEQYF
>TRBV3-1/TRBV3-2|TRBJ2-1
CASSHGTSGNEQFF
>TRBV3-1/TRBV3-2|TRBJ1-4
CASSQRTGTEKLFF
>TRBV29-1|TRBJ1-1
CSVQAHTNTEAFF
>TRBV28|TRBJ2-1
CASSQRLAGGVGEQFF
>TRBV19|TRBJ1-4
CASSMRQDNEKLFF
>TRBV7-2|TRBJ2-7
CASSRTGSSEQYF
>TRBV25-1|TRBJ1-2
CASSFTGGVGDYGYTF
>TRBV10-3|TRBJ1-4
CAISEPGQGQLFF
>TRBV2|TRBJ1-2
CASSEALRGYGYTF
>TRBV7-7|TRBJ2-3
CASSSGLADTDTQYF
>TRBV29-1|TRBJ2-7
CSVAGTGAYEQYF
>TRBV28|TRBJ1-1
CASSPQTGQGIPEAFF
>TRBV6-5|TRBJ2-2
CASRGLAGITGELFF
>TRBV14|TRBJ2-2
CASIEGARAGELFF
>TRBV10-2|TRBJ1-1
CASSGDRPEAFF
>TRBV19|TRBJ1-5
CASSAGRSYGQPQHF
>TRBV27|TRBJ2-1
CASSPLSGRSSDEQFF
>TRBV9|TRBJ2-3
CASSPLAGADTQYF
>TRBV10-1|TRBJ2-1
CASSESYLESEQFF
>TRBV7-2|TRBJ2-2
CASMRFGGTNTGELFF
>TRBV7-9|TRBJ2-1
CASSLVAGASYNEQFF
>TRBV5-4|TRBJ2-5
CASSAGLGTQYF
>TRBV30|TRBJ1-2
CAWSRRAHYGYTF
>TRBV20-1|TRBJ2-2
CSASMAGVGTGELFF
>TRBV2|TRBJ1-5
CASSEALGRSGNQPQHF
>TRBV20-1|TRBJ1-4
CSASWAGNEKLFF
>TRBV6-1|TRBJ2-5
CASSGYETSGQETQYF
>TRBV28|TRBJ2-1
CASSSLAGSNNEQFF
>TRBV27|TRBJ2-1
CASSSSGTGDEQFF
>TRBV13|TRBJ2-3
CASSLGFAGGWGTDTQYF
>TRBV27|TRBJ1-3
CASSLAGGNTIYF
>TRBV11-3|TRBJ2-2
CASGTTNTGELFF
>TRBV5-1|TRBJ1-2
CASSNRGGNYGYTF
>TRBV2|TRBJ2-5
CASRGTSGAPGGQYF
>TRBV7-9|TRBJ1-3
CASSQGGSGNTIYF
>TRBV5-6|TRBJ2-7
CASSLDRVGGRTNEQYF